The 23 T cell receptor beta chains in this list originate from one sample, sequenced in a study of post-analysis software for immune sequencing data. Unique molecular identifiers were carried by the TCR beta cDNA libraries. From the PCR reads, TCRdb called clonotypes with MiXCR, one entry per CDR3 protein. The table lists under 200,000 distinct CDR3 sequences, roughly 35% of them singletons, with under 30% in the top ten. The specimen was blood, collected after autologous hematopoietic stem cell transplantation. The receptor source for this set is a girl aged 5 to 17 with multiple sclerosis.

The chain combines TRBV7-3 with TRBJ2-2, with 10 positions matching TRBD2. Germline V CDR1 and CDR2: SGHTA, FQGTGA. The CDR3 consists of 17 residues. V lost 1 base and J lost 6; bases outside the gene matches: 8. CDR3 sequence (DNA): TGTGCCAGCAGCTTAAACGGATTGGGGACTAGCGCCGGGGAGCTGTTTTTT. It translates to CASSLNGLGTSAGELFF.

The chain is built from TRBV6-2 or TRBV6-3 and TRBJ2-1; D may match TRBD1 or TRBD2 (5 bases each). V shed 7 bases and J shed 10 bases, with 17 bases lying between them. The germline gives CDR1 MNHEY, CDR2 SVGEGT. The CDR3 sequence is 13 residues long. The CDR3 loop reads CASTRDGLSEQFF. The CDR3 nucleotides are TGTGCCAGCACCAGGGACGGCTTGAGCGAGCAGTTCTTC.

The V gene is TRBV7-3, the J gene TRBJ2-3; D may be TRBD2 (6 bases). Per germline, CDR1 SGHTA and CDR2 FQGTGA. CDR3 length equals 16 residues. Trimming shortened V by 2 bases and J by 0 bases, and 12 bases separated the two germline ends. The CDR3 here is CASSLVAAPSTDTQYF. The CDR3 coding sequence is TGTGCCAGCAGCTTAGTAGCGGCCCCTAGCACAGATACGCAGTATTTT.

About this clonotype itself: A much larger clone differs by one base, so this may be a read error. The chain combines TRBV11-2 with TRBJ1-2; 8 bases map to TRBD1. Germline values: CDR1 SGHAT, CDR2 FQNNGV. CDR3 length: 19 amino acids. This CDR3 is CANSLDRTGWQGAGYGYTF. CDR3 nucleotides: TGTGCCAACAGCTTAGATCGAACAGGGTGGCAGGGGGCTGGCTATGGCTACACCTTC.

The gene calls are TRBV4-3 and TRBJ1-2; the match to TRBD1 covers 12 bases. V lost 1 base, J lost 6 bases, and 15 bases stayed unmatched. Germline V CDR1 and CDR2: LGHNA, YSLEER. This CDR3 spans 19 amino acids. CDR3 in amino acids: CASSQGKKWDRGLQDGYTF. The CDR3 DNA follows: TGCGCCAGCAGCCAAGGCAAGAAGTGGGACAGGGGGCTCCAGGATGGCTACACCTTC.

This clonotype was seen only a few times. In nucleotides, the CDR3 is TGCGCCAGCAGCTTGGAGGATCGAGAGACCCAGTACTTC. Amino acid sequence: CASSLEDRETQYF. The V and J genes are TRBV5-1 and TRBJ2-7; no firm D call. The end of the DNA is better explained by TRBJ2-5, so the J call may be wrong. Per germline, CDR1 SGHRS and CDR2 YFSETQ. This CDR3 comprises 13 residues.

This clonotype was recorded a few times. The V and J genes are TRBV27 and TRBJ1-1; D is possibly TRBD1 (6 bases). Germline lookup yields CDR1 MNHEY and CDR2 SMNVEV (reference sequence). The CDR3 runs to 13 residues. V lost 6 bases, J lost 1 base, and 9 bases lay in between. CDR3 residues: CASSPGANTEAFF. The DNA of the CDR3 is TGTGCCAGCAGCCCGGGGGCGAACACTGAAGCTTTCTTT.

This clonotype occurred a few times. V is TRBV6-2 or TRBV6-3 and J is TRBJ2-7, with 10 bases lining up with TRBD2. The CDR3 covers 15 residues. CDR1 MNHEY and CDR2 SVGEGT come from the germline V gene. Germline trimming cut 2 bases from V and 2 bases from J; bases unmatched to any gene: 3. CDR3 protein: CASSYDGLAAYEQYF. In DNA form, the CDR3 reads TGTGCCAGCAGTTACGACGGACTAGCGGCCTACGAGCAGTACTTC.

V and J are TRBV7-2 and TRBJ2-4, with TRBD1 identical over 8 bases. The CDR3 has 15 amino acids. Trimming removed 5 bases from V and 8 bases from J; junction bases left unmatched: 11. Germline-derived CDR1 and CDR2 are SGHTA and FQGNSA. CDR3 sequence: CASSREPTGGDIQYF. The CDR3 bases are TGTGCCAGCAGCCGGGAGCCCACAGGGGGAGACATTCAGTACTTC.

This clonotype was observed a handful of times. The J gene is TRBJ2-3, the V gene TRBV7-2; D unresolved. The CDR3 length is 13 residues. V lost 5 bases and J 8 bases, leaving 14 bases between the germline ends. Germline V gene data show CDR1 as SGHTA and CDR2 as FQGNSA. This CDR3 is CASSPSEVTTQYF. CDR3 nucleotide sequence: TGTGCCAGCAGCCCATCCGAGGTAACTACGCAGTATTTT.

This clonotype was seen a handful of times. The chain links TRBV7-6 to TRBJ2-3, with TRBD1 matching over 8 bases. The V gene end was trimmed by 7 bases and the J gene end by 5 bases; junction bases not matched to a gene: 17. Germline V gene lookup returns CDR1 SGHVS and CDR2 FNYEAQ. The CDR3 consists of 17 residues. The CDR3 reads CASTLKGGRGLEDTQYF. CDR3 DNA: TGTGCCAGCACCCTGAAAGGGGGCAGGGGGCTTGAAGATACGCAGTATTTT.

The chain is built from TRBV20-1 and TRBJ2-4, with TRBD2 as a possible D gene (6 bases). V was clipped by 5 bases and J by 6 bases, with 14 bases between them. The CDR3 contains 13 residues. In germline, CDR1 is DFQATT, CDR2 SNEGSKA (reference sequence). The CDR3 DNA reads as TGCAGTGCTCTCCGGGACTCATCAAACATTCAGTACTTC. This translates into CSALRDSSNIQYF.

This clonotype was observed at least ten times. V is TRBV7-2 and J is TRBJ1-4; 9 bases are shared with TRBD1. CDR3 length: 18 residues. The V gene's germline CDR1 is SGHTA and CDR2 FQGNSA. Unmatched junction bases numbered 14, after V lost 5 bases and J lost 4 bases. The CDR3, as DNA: TGTGCCAGCAGCCCCCAGGACAGGGGTCTCAACGTTAATGAAAAACTGTTTTTT. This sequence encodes CASSPQDRGLNVNEKLFF.

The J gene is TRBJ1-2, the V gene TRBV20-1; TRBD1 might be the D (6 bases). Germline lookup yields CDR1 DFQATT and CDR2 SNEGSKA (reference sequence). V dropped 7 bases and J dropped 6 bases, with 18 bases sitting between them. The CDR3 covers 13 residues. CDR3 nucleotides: TGCAGTGTCGCGAAAGGGTCAGGGGATGGCTACACCTTC. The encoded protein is CSVAKGSGDGYTF.

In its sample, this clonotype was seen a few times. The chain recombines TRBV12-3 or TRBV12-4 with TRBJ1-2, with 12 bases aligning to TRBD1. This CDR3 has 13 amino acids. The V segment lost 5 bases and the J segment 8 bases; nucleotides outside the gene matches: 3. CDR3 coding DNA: TGTGCCAGCAGTCACGGGACAGGGGGCGGCTACACCTTC. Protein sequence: CASSHGTGGGYTF.

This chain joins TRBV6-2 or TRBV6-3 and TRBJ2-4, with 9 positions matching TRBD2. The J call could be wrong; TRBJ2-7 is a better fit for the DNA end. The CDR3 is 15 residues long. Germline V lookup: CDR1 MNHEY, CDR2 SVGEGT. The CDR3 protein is CASSYSTSGWYEQYF. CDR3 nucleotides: TGTGCCAGCAGTTACTCGACTAGCGGTTGGTACGAGCAGTACTTC.

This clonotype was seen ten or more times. CDR3 sequence (DNA): TGTGCCTGGAGCGGAGGAAACATTCAGTACTTC. Residues: CAWSGGNIQYF. This chain joins TRBV30 and TRBJ2-4; weak D call: TRBD2 (5 bases). Trimming shortened V by 3 bases and J by 6 bases, and 6 bases separated the two germline ends. Germline CDR1 is GTSNPN and CDR2 is SVGIG (reference sequence). This CDR3 has 11 amino acids.

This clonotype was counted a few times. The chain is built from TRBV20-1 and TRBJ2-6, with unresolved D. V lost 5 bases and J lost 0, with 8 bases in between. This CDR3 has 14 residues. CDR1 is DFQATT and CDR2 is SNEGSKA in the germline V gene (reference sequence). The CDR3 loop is CSALGRSGANVLTF. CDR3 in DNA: TGCAGTGCTTTAGGGCGCTCTGGGGCCAACGTCCTGACTTTC.

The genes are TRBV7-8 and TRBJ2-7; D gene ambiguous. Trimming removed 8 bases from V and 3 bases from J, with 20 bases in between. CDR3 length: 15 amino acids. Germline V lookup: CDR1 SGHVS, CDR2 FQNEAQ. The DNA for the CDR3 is TGTGCCAGCGGACCCCAAGGGTGGGGTTACTACGAGCAGTACTTC. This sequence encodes CASGPQGWGYYEQYF.

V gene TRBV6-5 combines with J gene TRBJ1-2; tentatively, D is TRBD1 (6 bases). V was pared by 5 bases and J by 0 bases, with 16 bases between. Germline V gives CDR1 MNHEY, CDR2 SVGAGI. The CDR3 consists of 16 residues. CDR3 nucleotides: TGTGCCAGCAGTCGTCTTACAAAGGGGGCTAACTATGGCTACACCTTC. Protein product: CASSRLTKGANYGYTF.

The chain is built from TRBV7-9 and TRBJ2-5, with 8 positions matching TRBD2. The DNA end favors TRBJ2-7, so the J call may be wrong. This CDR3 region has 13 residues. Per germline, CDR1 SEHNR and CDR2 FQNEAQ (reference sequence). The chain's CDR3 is CASSPLGRDEQYF. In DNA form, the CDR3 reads TGTGCCAGCAGCCCCCTCGGGAGGGACGAGCAGTACTTC.

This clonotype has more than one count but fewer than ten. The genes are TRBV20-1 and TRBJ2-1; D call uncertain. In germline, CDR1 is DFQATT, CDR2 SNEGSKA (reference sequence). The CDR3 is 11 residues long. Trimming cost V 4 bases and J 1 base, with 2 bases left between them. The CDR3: CSAKSYNEQFF. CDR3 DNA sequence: TGCAGTGCTAAGTCCTACAATGAGCAGTTCTTC.

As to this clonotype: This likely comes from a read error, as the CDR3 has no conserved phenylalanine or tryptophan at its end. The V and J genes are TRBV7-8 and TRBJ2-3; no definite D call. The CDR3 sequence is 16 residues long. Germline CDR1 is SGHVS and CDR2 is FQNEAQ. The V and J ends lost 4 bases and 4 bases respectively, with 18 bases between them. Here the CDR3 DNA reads TGTGCCAGCAGCTCCACCAGCTCCCCCGGGTCAGATACGCAGTATTTA. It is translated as CASSSTSSPGSDTQYL.